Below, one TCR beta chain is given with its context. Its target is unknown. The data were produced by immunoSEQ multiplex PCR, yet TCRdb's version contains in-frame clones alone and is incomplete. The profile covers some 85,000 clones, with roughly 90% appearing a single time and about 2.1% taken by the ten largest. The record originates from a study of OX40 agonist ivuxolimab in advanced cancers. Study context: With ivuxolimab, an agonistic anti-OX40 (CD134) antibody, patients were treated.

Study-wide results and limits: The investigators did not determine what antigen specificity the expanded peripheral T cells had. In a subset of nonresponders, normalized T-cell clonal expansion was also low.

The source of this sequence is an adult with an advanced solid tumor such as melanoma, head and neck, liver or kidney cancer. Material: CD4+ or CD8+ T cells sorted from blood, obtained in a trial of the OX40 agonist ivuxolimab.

The CDR3 is CASSVPSTGITGELFF. In DNA form, the CDR3 reads TGTGCCAGCAGCGTACCCTCGACAGGGATCACCGGGGAGCTGTTTTTT. The chain uses TRBV9 and TRBJ2-2; 7 nucleotides agree with TRBD1. CDR1 is SGDLS and CDR2 is YYNGEE in the germline V gene. The junction had 7 bases not matched to a gene; V was cut back by 1 base and J by 4 bases. CDR3 length equals 16 residues.